Listed here are 6 T cell receptor beta chains from one sample, sequenced in a study of cytomegalovirus exposure and HLA in healthy donors. The table came from immunoSEQ multiplex PCR; TCRdb's copy has only in-frame clones and leaves some out. The table lists around 49,000 clones, around 91% of them singletons. The sequenced sample consisted of PBMCs. These receptor sequences come from a man younger than 30 in good health and CMV-seronegative.

V gene TRBV28 combines with J gene TRBJ2-7; D is perhaps TRBD2 (6 bases). Germline V lookup: CDR1 MDHEN, CDR2 SYDVKM. CDR3 length: 15 amino acids. V was pared by 1 base and J by 4 bases, with 14 bases between. CDR3 in amino acids: CASSLSLGSRYEQYF. CDR3 coding DNA: TGTGCCAGCAGTTTATCTCTCGGGAGTAGGTACGAGCAGTACTTC.

The genes are TRBV27 and TRBJ1-5; 7 bases map to TRBD1. Germline loops: CDR1 MNHEY, CDR2 SMNVEV (reference sequence). Trimming removed 4 bases from V and 5 bases from J; junction bases left unmatched: 2. The CDR3 is 13 residues long. CDR3 protein: CASSSRGHQPQHF. CDR3 bases: TGTGCCAGCAGTTCTAGGGGGCATCAGCCCCAGCATTTT.

This chain uses TRBV29-1 with TRBJ2-1; the match to TRBD2 covers 12 bases. CDR3 length: 18 residues. V was clipped by 0 bases and J by 5 bases; unmatched bases: 11. Germline values: CDR1 SQVTM, CDR2 ANQGSEA. CDR3: CSVEDPTTSGSVNNEQFF. The CDR3, as DNA: TGCAGCGTTGAAGACCCCACGACTAGCGGGAGCGTAAACAATGAGCAGTTCTTC.

The rearrangement uses TRBV6-5 and TRBJ2-7, with 7 bases matching TRBD1. J was trimmed by 6 bases and V by 5 bases; bases with no gene match: 7. The CDR3 is 13 amino acids. Germline V gene data show CDR1 as MNHEY and CDR2 as SVGAGI. This CDR3 reads CASSRRGNPEQYF. CDR3 DNA sequence: TGTGCCAGCAGTCGCAGGGGGAACCCCGAGCAGTACTTC.

V is TRBV7-2 and J is TRBJ2-4; 16 bases fit TRBD2. CDR3 length: 17 residues. CDR1 is SGHTA, CDR2 FQGNSA, per germline. With V trimmed by 5 bases and J by 8 bases, 9 bases remained unmatched. The CDR3 protein is CASSPRAGTSGRDIQYF. CDR3 nucleotide sequence: TGTGCCAGCAGCCCTAGGGCGGGGACTAGCGGGAGGGACATTCAGTACTTC.

The chain is built from TRBV9 and TRBJ2-1; TRBD2 is a possible D gene (6 bases). Trimming took 0 bases from V and 4 from J, leaving 8 bases between them. Germline V gene sequence: CDR1 SGDLS, CDR2 YYNGEE. The CDR3 is made up of 14 amino acids. The CDR3 DNA reads as TGTGCCAGCAGCGTAGCCGGGACTTACAATGAGCAGTTCTTC. Amino acid sequence: CASSVAGTYNEQFF.